This section outlines one T cell receptor (beta chain) sequence together with its context. Its target is not known. Both 60 Vbeta primers and 13 Jbeta primers went into the PCR. Repertoires were generated with immunoSEQ multiplex PCR, while TCRdb's copy carries only in-frame clones and drops some. Of about 200,000 clones in the sample, roughly 80% are singletons; the top ten hold about 3.1%. These data originate in a study of cytomegalovirus exposure and HLA in healthy donors. As for the study in general: Early on, a data release was issued that held roughly 84 million unique TCRs from HLA-typed donors. Overall study findings and caveats: Presence/absence comparisons presumed near-even sequencing depth among donors.

V lost 7 bases, J lost 4 bases, and 11 bases lay in between. This CDR3 has 13 amino acids. The germline CDR1 and CDR2 sequences are SGDLS and YYNGEE. This TCR came from a man aged 25 to 45 in good health and CMV-seronegative. V is TRBV9 and J is TRBJ2-2, with TRBD2 as a possible D gene (6 bases). Sequencing input: PBMCs. This CDR3 is CASEEAGTGELFF. As DNA, the CDR3 is TGTGCCAGCGAGGAAGCGGGCACCGGGGAGCTGTTTTTT.